The 16 T cell receptor beta chains reported below all come from one sample, sequenced in a study of identical twins. TCRdb itself ran the 5' RACE reads through MiXCR, one entry per CDR3 protein. The repertoire holds 700,000 or so distinct CDR3 sequences, with 8.6% as singletons. These records were also assigned to another study, of yellow fever vaccine responses in identical twins.

The source material was PBMCs. All receptors come from a woman aged 18-29 years in good health.

This clonotype was picked up a small number of times. This CDR3 reads CAISESGTSGVPYEQYF. DNA of the CDR3: TGTGCCATCAGTGAGTCGGGGACTAGCGGAGTCCCTTACGAGCAGTACTTC. The chain combines TRBV10-3 with TRBJ2-7; 11 positions match TRBD2. V was clipped by 0 bases and J by 4 bases; unmatched bases: 8. Germline V gene lookup returns CDR1 ENHRY and CDR2 SYGVKD. The CDR3 has 17 amino acids.

This clonotype has at least ten counts. The chain uses TRBV15 and TRBJ2-3; TRBD1 or TRBD2 may be the D gene (6 bases each). Trimming took off 1 base at V and 0 bases at J, with 8 bases between the two ends. This CDR3 has 15 amino acids. In germline, CDR1 is LNHNV, CDR2 YYDKDF (reference sequence). CDR3 sequence (DNA): TGTGCCACCAGCAGAGGGGGGGCAAGCACAGATACGCAGTATTTT. It specifies CATSRGGASTDTQYF.

This clonotype was counted at least ten times. The V gene is TRBV5-1, the J gene TRBJ1-2, with 8 positions matching TRBD1. Germline CDR1 reads SGHRS; CDR2 reads YFSETQ. V was clipped by 9 bases and J by 7 bases; unmatched bases: 2. This CDR3 spans 10 amino acids. As DNA, the CDR3 is TGCGCCAAGGACAGGGCTGGCTACACCTTC. This encodes CAKDRAGYTF.

This clonotype was detected only a few times. The V call is TRBV12-3 or TRBV12-4, the J call TRBJ2-7; TRBD2 might be the D (5 bases). Trimming cost V 9 bases and J 4 bases, with 13 bases left between them. The CDR3 is 12 residues long. This chain's CDR3 is CASSGSRYEQYF. The CDR3 DNA follows: TGTGCCAGTTCGGGGAGTCGGTACGAGCAGTACTTC.

This clonotype showed up just a few times. The rearrangement uses TRBV3-1 and TRBJ2-4, with a weak D call TRBD2 (6 bases). The CDR3 runs to 15 residues. CDR1 is LGHDT, CDR2 YNNKEL, per germline (reference sequence). V lost 4 bases and J lost 5, with 15 bases in between. CDR3 coding DNA: TGTGCCAGCAGCCGATCTACCGGGACTGAAAACATTCAGTACTTC. This gives the protein CASSRSTGTENIQYF.

The CDR3 DNA reads as TGTGCCAGCAGTTACCTCAGGGGGAGCAATCAGCCCCAGCATTTT. Protein: CASSYLRGSNQPQHF. The gene calls are TRBV28 and TRBJ1-5; 7 bases match TRBD1. Germline CDR1 and CDR2: MDHEN and SYDVKM. Trimming removed 4 bases from V and 1 base from J; junction bases left unmatched: 4. This CDR3 has 15 amino acids. The whole variable domain, filled in from reference TRBV28 and TRBJ1-5, reads DVKVTQSSRYLVKRTGEKVFLECVQDMDHENMFWYRQDPGLGLRLIYFSYDVKMKEKGDIPEGYSVSREKKERFSLILESASTNQTSMYLCASSYLRGSNQPQHFGDGTRLSIL.

The V call is TRBV20-1, the J call TRBJ1-1; TRBD1 is a possible D gene (6 bases). The germline CDR1 and CDR2 sequences are DFQATT and SNEGSKA (reference sequence). This CDR3 is built from 13 residues. V shed 6 bases and J shed 3 bases, with 14 bases lying between them. The CDR3 region is CSAIGGAHTEAFF. CDR3 sequence (DNA): TGCAGTGCCATAGGGGGGGCCCACACTGAAGCTTTCTTT.

This clonotype was detected many times. The chain links TRBV25-1 to TRBJ1-1, with a possible D match to TRBD1 (6 bases). Trimming pared 4 bases from V and 2 bases from J, leaving 14 bases between. This CDR3 spans 15 amino acids. From germline, CDR1 is MGHDK and CDR2 SYGVNS. CDR3 in amino acids: CASSAFRGQNTEAFF. The CDR3 region has the DNA TGTGCCAGCAGTGCTTTCCGGGGACAAAACACTGAAGCTTTCTTT.

V is TRBV6-5 and J is TRBJ2-7; 9 positions agree with TRBD1. V lost 0 bases, J lost 4 bases, and 4 bases stayed unmatched. CDR1 and CDR2 (germline): MNHEY, SVGAGI. CDR3 size: 15 residues. The CDR3: CASSYSDRGAYEQYF. In nucleotides, the CDR3 is TGTGCCAGCAGTTACTCCGACAGGGGGGCTTACGAGCAGTACTTC.

This clonotype was observed at least ten times. V is TRBV5-1 and J is TRBJ2-5, with D perhaps being TRBD1 or TRBD2 (5 bases each). This CDR3 has 13 amino acids. CDR1 and CDR2 (germline): SGHRS, YFSETQ. Trimming left V 4 bases short and J 5 bases short, with 12 bases between. CDR3 sequence: CASSVGWGETQYF. CDR3 DNA: TGCGCCAGCAGCGTCGGTTGGGGGGAGACCCAGTACTTC.

J is TRBJ1-1 and V is TRBV12-5, with a weak D call TRBD1 (5 bases). V was pared by 5 bases and J by 4 bases, with 14 bases between. This CDR3 region has 14 residues. CDR1 is LGHNT, CDR2 FRNRAP, per germline. The CDR3 sequence: CASGMGGAGTEAFF. CDR3 DNA: TGTGCTAGTGGTATGGGTGGGGCGGGCACTGAAGCTTTCTTT.

The chain combines TRBV27 with TRBJ2-7; D remains ambiguous. V dropped 4 bases and J dropped 2 bases, with 18 bases sitting between them. The CDR3 is 16 residues long. The germline CDR1 and CDR2 sequences are MNHEY and SMNVEV (reference sequence). CDR3 loop: CASSSQDLTFPYEQYF. Written as DNA, the CDR3 is TGTGCCAGCAGTTCCCAGGACCTAACTTTCCCCTACGAGCAGTACTTC.

This clonotype has ten or more counts. The chain has TRBV10-3 and TRBJ2-5, with 8 nucleotides matching TRBD1. The CDR3 covers 13 residues. J gave up 5 bases and V 3 bases, and 2 bases lay outside the gene matches. Looked up from germline, CDR1 is ENHRY and CDR2 is SYGVKD. CDR3 in amino acids: CAISDGQGETQYF. CDR3 bases: TGTGCCATCAGTGATGGACAGGGCGAGACCCAGTACTTC.

This clonotype turned up a few times. The rearrangement joins TRBV25-1 to TRBJ2-1; TRBD1 matches 10 bases. Germline V CDR1 and CDR2: MGHDK, SYGVNS. V shed 4 bases, J shed 4 bases, and the junction held 7 bases outside the gene matches. The CDR3 totals 16 residues. CDR3 sequence reads: CASSASGTGVYNEQFF. The CDR3 nucleotides read TGTGCCAGCAGTGCGTCCGGGACAGGGGTGTACAATGAGCAGTTCTTC.

The gene calls are TRBV28 and TRBJ1-5, with a possible D match to TRBD1 (6 bases). The CDR3 covers 16 residues. The V gene's germline CDR1 is MDHEN and CDR2 SYDVKM. Trimming stripped 2 bases from V and 3 bases from J, with 14 bases between. The CDR3 DNA is TGTGCCAGCAGTTTAGCAGGGGTTAACGCCAATCAGCCCCAGCATTTT. Its translation is CASSLAGVNANQPQHF.

The V gene is TRBV6-2 or TRBV6-3, the J gene TRBJ2-3, with D perhaps matching TRBD2 (5 bases). Trimming pared 8 bases from V and 4 bases from J, leaving 22 bases between. CDR3 length: 16 amino acids. Germline values: CDR1 MNHEY, CDR2 SVGEGT. The CDR3 region has the DNA TGTGCCAGCTACTCGTATGGAGGACCCGGCCCAGATACGCAGTATTTT. Translated, it gives CASYSYGGPGPDTQYF.